The 4 T cell receptor beta chains listed next were all sequenced from one sample in a study of blood T cell repertoires in COVID-19. Sequencing used immunoSEQ multiplex PCR; TCRdb keeps in-frame clones, though not all of them. Altogether fewer than 350,000 clones are present, around nine tenths being singletons, with the ten largest covering 1%. The sample comprised PBMCs or T cells enriched from blood (not recorded which). These receptors came from a woman aged 25 to 39 who had been exposed to COVID-19.

The rearrangement joins TRBV27 to TRBJ2-2; D may be TRBD1 (5 bases). CDR1 and CDR2 from the germline V gene are MNHEY and SMNVEV (reference sequence). The CDR3 is 16 amino acids. V dropped 6 bases and J dropped 0 bases, with 14 bases sitting between them. CDR3 amino acids: CASSPSGLPNTGELFF. In nucleotides, the CDR3 is TGTGCCAGCAGCCCTTCAGGGTTACCGAACACCGGGGAGCTGTTTTTT.

V and J are TRBV5-1 and TRBJ2-1, with 7 bases fitting TRBD2. Germline lookup yields CDR1 SGHRS and CDR2 YFSETQ. V lost 4 bases and J lost 0; bases outside the gene matches: 4. The CDR3 runs to 15 residues. This CDR3 reads CASSRGESSYNEQFF. The CDR3 bases are TGCGCCAGCAGCCGGGGGGAAAGCTCCTACAATGAGCAGTTCTTC. The whole variable domain, remainder taken from reference TRBV5-1 and TRBJ2-1, is KAGVTQTPRYLIKTRGQQVTLSCSPISGHRSVSWYQQTPGQGLQFLFEYFSETQRNKGNFPGRFSGRQFSNSRSEMNVSTLELGDSALYLCASSRGESSYNEQFFGPGTRLTVL.

J is TRBJ2-5 and V is TRBV9, with TRBD1 identical over 7 bases. The CDR3 is 13 residues long. Germline values: CDR1 SGDLS, CDR2 YYNGEE. With V trimmed by 4 bases and J by 9 bases, 9 bases remained unmatched. CDR3 bases: TGTGCCAGCAGCTCACAGGGGTCCAGGGCCCAGTACTTC. The encoded protein is CASSSQGSRAQYF.

The chain uses TRBV4-1 and TRBJ1-5, with TRBD1 identical over 9 bases. CDR3 length equals 15 residues. Germline V gives CDR1 MGHRA, CDR2 YSYEKL. V shed 4 bases and J 5 bases; nucleotides not matched to a gene: 6. The CDR3, as DNA: TGCGCCAGCAGCCTGGGACAGGGTGTGGATCAGCCCCAGCATTTT. Amino acid sequence: CASSLGQGVDQPQHF.